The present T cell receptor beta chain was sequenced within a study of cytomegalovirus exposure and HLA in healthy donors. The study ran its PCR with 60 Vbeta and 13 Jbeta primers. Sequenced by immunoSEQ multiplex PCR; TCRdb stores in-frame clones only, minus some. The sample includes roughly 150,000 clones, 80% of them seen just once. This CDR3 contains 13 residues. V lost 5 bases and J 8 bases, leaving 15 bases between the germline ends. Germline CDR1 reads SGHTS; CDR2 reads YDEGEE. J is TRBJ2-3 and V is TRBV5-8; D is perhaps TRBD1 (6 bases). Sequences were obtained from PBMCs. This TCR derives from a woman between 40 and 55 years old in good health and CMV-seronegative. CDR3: CASRPRTEGTQYF. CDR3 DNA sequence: TGTGCCAGCAGGCCTAGGACAGAGGGTACGCAGTATTTT.